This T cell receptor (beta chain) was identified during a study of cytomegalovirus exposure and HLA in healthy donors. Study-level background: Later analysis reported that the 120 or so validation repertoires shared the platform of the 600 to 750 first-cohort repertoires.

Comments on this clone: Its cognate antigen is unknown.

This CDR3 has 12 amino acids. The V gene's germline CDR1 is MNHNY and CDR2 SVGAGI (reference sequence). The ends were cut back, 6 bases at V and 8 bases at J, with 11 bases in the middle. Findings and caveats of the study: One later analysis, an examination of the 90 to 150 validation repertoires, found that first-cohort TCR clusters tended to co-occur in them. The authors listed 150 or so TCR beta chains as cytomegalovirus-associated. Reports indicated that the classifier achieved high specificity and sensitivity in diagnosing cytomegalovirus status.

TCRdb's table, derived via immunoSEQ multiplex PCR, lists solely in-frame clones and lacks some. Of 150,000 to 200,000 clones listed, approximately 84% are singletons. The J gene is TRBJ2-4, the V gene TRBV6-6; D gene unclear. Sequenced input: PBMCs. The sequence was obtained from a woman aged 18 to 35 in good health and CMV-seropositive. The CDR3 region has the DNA TGTGCCAGCAGCCCCACGACTTACATTCAGTACTTC. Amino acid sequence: CASSPTTYIQYF.